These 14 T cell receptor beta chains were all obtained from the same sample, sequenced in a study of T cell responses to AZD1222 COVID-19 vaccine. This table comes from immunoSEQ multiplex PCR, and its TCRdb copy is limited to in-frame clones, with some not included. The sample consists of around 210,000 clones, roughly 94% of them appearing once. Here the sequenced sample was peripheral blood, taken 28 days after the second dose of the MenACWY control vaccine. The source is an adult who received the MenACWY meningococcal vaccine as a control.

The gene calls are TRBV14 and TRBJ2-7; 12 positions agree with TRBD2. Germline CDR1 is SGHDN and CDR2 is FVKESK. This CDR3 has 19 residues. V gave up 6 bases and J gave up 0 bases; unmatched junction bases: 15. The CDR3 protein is CASSTGLAGRHKSSYEQYF. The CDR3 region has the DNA TGTGCCAGCAGTACCGGACTAGCGGGGCGCCACAAGAGCTCCTACGAGCAGTACTTC.

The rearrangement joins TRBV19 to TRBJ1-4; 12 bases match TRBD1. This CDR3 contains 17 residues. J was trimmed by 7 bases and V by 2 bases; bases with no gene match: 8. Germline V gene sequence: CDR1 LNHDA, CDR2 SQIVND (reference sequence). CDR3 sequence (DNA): TGTGCCAGTAGTATAACGGGGACAGGGGGCGCCGGTGAAAAACTGTTTTTT. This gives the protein CASSITGTGGAGEKLFF.

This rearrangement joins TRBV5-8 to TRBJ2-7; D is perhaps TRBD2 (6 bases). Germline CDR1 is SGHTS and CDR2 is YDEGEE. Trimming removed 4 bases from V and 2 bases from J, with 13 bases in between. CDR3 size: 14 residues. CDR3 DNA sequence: TGTGCCAGCAGCCCAAGGGGACTGGCCTACGAGCAGTACTTC. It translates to CASSPRGLAYEQYF.

The CDR3 here is CAWSPGGYGYTF. DNA of the CDR3: TGTGCCTGGAGTCCAGGGGGCTACGGCTACACCTTC. The rearrangement links TRBV30 to TRBJ1-2; 8 nucleotides match TRBD1. Germline CDR1 and CDR2: GTSNPN and SVGIG (reference sequence). The trim removed 2 bases at V and 8 bases at J, leaving 4 bases unmatched. The CDR3 consists of 12 residues.

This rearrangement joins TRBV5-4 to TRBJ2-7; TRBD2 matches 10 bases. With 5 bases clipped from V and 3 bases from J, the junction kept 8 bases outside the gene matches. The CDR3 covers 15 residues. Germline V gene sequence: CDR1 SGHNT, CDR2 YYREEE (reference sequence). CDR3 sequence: CASSVASGSSYEQYF. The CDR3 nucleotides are TGTGCCAGCAGTGTAGCTAGCGGGAGTAGCTACGAGCAGTACTTC.

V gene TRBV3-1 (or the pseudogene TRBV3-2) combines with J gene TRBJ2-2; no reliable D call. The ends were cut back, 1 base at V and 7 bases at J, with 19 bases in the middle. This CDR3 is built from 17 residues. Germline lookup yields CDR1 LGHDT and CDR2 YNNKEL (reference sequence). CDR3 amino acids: CASSQVGQIAWGGELFF. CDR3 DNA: TGTGCCAGCAGCCAAGTTGGTCAGATCGCTTGGGGCGGGGAGCTGTTTTTT.

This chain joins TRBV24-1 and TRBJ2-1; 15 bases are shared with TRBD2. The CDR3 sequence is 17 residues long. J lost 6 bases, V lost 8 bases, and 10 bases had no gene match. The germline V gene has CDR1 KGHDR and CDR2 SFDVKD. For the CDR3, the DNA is TGTGCCACCAATGCCGGGACTAGCGGGGGGTACGGCAATGAGCAGTTCTTC. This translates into CATNAGTSGGYGNEQFF.

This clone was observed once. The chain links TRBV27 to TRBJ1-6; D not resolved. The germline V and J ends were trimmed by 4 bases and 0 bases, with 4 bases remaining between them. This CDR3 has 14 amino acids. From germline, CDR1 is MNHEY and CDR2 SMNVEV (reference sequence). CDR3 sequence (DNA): TGTGCCAGCAGTTACGTCTCCTATAATTCACCCCTCCACTTT. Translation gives CASSYVSYNSPLHF.

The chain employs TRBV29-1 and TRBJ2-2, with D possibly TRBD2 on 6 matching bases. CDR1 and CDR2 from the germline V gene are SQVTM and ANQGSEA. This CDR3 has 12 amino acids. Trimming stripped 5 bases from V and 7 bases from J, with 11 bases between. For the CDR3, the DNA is TGCAGCGTTCGGGCTAGCGTCGGGGAGCTGTTTTTT. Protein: CSVRASVGELFF.

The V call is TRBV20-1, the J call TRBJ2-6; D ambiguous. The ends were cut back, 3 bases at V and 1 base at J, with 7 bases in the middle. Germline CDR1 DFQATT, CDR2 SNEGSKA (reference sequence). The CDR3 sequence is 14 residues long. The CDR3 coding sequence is TGCAGTGCTAGTGATTTGTCTGGGGCCAACGTCCTGACTTTC. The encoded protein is CSASDLSGANVLTF.

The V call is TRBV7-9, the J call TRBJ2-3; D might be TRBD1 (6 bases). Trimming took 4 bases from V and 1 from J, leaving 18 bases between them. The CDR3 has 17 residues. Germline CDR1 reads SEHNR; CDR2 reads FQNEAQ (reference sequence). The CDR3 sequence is CASSSFAPGVGTDTQYF. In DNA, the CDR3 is TGTGCCAGCAGCTCGTTCGCGCCAGGGGTGGGCACAGATACGCAGTATTTT.

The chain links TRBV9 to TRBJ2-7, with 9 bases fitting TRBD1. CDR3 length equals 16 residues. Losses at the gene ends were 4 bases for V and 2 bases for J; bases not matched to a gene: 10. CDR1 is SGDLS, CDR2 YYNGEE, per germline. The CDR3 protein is CASSLRPGTGTYEQYF. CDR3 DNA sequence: TGTGCCAGCAGCCTTCGACCCGGGACAGGGACCTACGAGCAGTACTTC.

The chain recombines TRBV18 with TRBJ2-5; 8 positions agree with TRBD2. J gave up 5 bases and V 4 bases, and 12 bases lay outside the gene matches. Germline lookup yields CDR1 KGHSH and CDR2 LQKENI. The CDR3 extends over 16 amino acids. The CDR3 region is CASSQAGGLPAETQYF. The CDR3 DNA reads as TGTGCCAGCTCACAGGCGGGGGGTCTCCCCGCGGAGACCCAGTACTTC. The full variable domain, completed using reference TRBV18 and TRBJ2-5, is NAGVMQNPRHLVRRRGQEARLRCSPMKGHSHVYWYRQLPEEGLKFMVYLQKENIIDESGMPKERFSAEFPKEGPSILRIQQVVRGDSAAYFCASSQAGGLPAETQYFGPGTRLLVL.

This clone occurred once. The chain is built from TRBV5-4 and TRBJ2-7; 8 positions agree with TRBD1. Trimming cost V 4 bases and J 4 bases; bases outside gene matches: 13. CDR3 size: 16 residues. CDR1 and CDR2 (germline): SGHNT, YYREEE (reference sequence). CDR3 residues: CASSTGTGFSSYEQYF. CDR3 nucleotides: TGTGCCAGCAGCACAGGGACAGGTTTTTCGTCATACGAGCAGTACTTC.